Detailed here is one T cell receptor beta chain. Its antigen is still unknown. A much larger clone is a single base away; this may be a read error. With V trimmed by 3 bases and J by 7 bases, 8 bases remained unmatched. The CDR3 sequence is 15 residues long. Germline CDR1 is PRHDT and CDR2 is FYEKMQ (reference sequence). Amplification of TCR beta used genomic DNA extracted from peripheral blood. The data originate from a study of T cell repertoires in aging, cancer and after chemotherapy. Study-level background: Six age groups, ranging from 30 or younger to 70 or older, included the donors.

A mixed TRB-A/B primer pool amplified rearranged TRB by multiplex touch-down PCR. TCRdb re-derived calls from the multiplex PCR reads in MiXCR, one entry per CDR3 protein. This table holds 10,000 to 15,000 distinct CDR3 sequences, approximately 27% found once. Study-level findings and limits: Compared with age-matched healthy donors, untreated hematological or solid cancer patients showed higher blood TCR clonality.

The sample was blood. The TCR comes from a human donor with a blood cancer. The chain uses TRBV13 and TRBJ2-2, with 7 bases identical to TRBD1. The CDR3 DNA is TGTGCCAGCAGCTTCAAGACGAGGGACAGCGGGGAGCTGTTTTTT. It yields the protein CASSFKTRDSGELFF.